This T cell receptor beta chain was retrieved from a study of beta chain features in type 1 diabetes. V dropped 11 bases and J dropped 2 bases, with 12 bases sitting between them. Germline V CDR1 and CDR2: MNHEY, SVGAGI. The CDR3 contains 12 residues. About this clone itself: What it recognizes is unknown.

The entirety of the isolated RNA underwent reverse transcription, so expressed TCRB transcripts were sequenced. TCRdb's table, derived via immunoSEQ multiplex PCR, lists solely in-frame clones and lacks some. This table holds around 360,000 clones, roughly 13% found once. General study points: A cDNA-based sequencing approach could over-represent cells with high TCR expression. Among patients with Type 1 diabetes, TCRB CDR3s were moderately but significantly shorter in every one of the four CD4+ subsets.

Specimen: naive CD4+ T cells from blood. The V and J genes are TRBV6-5 and TRBJ1-1; a weak D match, TRBD1 (6 bases). This sequence was found in a woman younger than 35 with type 1 diabetes. The CDR3 nucleotides are TGTGCCGTTGGACAGTTTAACACTGAAGCTTTCTTT. The encoded protein is CAVGQFNTEAFF.